This T cell receptor (beta chain) was documented in a study of T cell responses to AZD1222 COVID-19 vaccine. CDR1 is KGHSH and CDR2 is LQKENI in the germline V gene. V lost 4 bases and J lost 6, with 12 bases in between. There are 14 residues in the CDR3. The repertoire was sequenced with immunoSEQ multiplex PCR; TCRdb's copy has only in-frame clones and lacks some. The sample consists of 200,000 to 300,000 clones, 93% of them appearing once. On this clone: Its antigen is not identified.

Notes on the study in general: A reported finding is that nearly half of spike-specific TCRs target unmutated variant regions. Spike was spanned by vaccine-associated CD4 TCRs, which were dominant at 160-218 and 743-854. Spike-specific TCRs gained breadth and depth after people received two AZD1222 doses. Clonal diversity was possibly underestimated, and white British individuals and females predominated among donors.

The source material was peripheral blood, sampled on day 0 of AZD1222 vaccination. This receptor was identified in an adult in good health. The chain has TRBV18 and TRBJ2-2; D may be TRBD2 (6 bases). The CDR3 region has the DNA TGTGCCAGCTCACTGGGACTCAGCTCCGGGGAGCTGTTTTTT. The encoded protein is CASSLGLSSGELFF.